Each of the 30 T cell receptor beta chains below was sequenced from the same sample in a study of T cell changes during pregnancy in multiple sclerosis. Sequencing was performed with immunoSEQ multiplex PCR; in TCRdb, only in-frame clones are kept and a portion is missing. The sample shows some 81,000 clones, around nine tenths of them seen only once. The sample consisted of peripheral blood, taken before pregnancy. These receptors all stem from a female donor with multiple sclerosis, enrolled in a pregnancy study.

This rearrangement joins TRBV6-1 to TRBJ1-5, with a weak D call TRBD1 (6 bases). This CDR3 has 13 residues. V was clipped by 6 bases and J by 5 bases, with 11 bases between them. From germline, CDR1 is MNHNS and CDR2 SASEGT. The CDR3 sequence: CASRTGTYQPQHF. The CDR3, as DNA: TGTGCCAGCAGGACAGGAACCTATCAGCCCCAGCATTTT.

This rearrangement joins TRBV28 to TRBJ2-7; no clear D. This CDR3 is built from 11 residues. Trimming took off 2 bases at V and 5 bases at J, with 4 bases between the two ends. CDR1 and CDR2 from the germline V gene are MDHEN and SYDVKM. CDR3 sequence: CASSLINEQYF. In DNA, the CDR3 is TGTGCCAGCAGTTTAATAAACGAGCAGTACTTC. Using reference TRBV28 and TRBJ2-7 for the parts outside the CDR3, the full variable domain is DVKVTQSSRYLVKRTGEKVFLECVQDMDHENMFWYRQDPGLGLRLIYFSYDVKMKEKGDIPEGYSVSREKKERFSLILESASTNQTSMYLCASSLINEQYFGPGTRLTVT.

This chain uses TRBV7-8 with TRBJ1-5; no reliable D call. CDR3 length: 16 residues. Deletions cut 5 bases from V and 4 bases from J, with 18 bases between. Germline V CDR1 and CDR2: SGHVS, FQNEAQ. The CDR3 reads CASSPPGGSLNQPQHF. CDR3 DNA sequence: TGTGCCAGCAGCCCCCCGGGAGGCAGTCTTAATCAGCCCCAGCATTTT.

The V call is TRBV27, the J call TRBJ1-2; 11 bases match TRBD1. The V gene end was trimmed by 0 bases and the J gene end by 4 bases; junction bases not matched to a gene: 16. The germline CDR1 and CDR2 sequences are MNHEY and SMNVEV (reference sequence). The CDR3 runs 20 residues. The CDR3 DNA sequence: TGTGCCAGCAGTTTATCCGCTTGGGGACAGGGGGAACCAAACACCTATGGCTACACCTTC. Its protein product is CASSLSAWGQGEPNTYGYTF.

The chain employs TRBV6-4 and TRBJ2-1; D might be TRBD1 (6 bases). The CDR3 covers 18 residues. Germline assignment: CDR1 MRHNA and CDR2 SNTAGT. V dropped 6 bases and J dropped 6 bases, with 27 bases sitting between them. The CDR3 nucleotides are TGTGCCAGCAGCCCTTCAATGATTTTTGGGGACAAATTCAATGAGCAGTTCTTC. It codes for CASSPSMIFGDKFNEQFF.

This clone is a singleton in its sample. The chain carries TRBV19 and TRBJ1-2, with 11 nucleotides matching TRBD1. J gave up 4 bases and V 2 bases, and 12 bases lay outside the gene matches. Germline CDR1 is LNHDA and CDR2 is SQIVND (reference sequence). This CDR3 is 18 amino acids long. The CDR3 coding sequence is TGTGCCAGTAGTATAACCCCTTGGACAGGGGGCTCCTCCTATGGCTACACCTTC. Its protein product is CASSITPWTGGSSYGYTF.

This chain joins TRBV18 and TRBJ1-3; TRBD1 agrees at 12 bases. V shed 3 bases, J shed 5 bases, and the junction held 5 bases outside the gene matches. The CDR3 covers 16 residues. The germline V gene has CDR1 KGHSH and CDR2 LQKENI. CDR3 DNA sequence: TGTGCCAGCTCACCCTCGGGACAGGGGGCGCGAAACACCATATATTTT. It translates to CASSPSGQGARNTIYF.

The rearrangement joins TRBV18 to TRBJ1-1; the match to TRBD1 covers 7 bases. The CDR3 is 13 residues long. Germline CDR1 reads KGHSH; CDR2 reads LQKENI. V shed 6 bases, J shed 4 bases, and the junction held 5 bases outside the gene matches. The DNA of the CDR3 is TGTGCCAGCTCCCGACAGGGTCCCACTGAAGCTTTCTTT. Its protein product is CASSRQGPTEAFF.

The CDR3 is CASSLRGSGANVLTF. CDR3 in DNA: TGCGCCAGCAGCCTACGGGGCTCTGGGGCCAACGTCCTGACTTTC. The V and J genes are TRBV4-1 and TRBJ2-6; possible D gene TRBD2, 5 bases. Trimming shortened V by 4 bases and J by 0 bases, and 7 bases separated the two germline ends. CDR1 is MGHRA and CDR2 is YSYEKL in the germline V gene. The CDR3 is 15 amino acids.

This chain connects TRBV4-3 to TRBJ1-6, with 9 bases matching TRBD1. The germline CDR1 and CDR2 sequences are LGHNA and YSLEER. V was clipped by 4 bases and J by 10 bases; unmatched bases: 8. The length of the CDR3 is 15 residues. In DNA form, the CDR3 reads TGCGCCAGCAGCCTAGTTGACAGGGGGGACTCACCCCTCCACTTT. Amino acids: CASSLVDRGDSPLHF.

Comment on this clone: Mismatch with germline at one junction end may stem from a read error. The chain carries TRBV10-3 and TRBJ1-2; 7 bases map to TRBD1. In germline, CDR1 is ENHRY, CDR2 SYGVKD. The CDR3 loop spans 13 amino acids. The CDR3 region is CALRDSWDYGYTF. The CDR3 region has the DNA TGTGCCCTCAGGGACAGTTGGGACTATGGCTACACCTTC.

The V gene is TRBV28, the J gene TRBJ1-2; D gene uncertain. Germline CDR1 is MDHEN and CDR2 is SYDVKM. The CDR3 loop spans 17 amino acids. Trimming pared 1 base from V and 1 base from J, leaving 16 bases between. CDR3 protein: CASSLSGFPALNYGYTF. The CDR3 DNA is TGTGCCAGCAGTTTATCGGGGTTCCCCGCTCTTAACTATGGCTACACCTTC.

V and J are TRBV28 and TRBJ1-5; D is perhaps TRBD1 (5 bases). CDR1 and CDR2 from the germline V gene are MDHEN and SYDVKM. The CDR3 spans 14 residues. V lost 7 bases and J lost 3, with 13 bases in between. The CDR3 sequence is CASKTASFNQPQHF. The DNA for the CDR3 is TGTGCCAGCAAGACAGCTTCGTTCAATCAGCCCCAGCATTTT. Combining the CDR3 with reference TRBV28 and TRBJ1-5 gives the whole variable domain DVKVTQSSRYLVKRTGEKVFLECVQDMDHENMFWYRQDPGLGLRLIYFSYDVKMKEKGDIPEGYSVSREKKERFSLILESASTNQTSMYLCASKTASFNQPQHFGDGTRLSIL.

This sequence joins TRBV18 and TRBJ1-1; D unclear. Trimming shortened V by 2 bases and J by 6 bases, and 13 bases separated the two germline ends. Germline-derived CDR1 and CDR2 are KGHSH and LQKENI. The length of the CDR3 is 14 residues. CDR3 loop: CASSPNLGGAEAFF. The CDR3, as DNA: TGTGCCAGCTCACCAAATTTAGGTGGAGCTGAAGCTTTCTTT.

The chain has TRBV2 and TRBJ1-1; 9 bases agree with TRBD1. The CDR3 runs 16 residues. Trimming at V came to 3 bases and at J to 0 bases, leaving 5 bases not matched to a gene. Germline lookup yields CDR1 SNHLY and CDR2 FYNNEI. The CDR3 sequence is CASSELDRGMNTEAFF. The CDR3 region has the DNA TGTGCCAGCAGTGAGCTGGACAGGGGTATGAACACTGAAGCTTTCTTT. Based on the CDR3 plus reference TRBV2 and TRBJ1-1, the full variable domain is EPEVTQTPSHQVTQMGQEVILRCVPISNHLYFYWYRQILGQKVEFLVSFYNNEISEKSEIFDDQFSVERPDGSNFTLKIRSTKLEDSAMYFCASSELDRGMNTEAFFGQGTRLTVV.

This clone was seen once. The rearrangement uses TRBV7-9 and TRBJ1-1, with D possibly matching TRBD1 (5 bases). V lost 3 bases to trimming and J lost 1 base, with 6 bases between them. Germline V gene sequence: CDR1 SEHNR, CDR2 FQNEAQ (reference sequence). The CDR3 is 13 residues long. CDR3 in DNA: TGTGCCAGCAGCTTGACAGCGAACACTGAAGCTTTCTTT. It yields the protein CASSLTANTEAFF.

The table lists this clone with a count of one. The CDR3 nucleotides are TGCGCCAGCAGGATTAGCGGGGGGGTGGGTGAGCAGTTCTTC. This gives the protein CASRISGGVGEQFF. This sequence joins TRBV10-2 and TRBJ2-1, with 11 bases matching TRBD2. Germline V gene lookup returns CDR1 WSHSY and CDR2 SAAADI. V gave up 6 bases and J gave up 9 bases; unmatched junction bases: 7. The CDR3 contains 14 residues.

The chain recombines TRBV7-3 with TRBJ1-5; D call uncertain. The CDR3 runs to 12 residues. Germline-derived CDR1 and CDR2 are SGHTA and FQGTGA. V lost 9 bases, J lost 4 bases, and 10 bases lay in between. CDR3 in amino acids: CAREESNQPQHF. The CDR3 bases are TGTGCCAGGGAGGAGAGTAATCAGCCCCAGCATTTT.

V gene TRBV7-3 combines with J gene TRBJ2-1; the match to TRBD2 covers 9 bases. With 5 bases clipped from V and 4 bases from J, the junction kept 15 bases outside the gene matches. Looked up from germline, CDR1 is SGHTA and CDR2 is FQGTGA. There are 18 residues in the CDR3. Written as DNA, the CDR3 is TGTGCCAGCAGCCCCCTTCCCCCGCGGGGGGGGGAATACAATGAGCAGTTCTTC. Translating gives CASSPLPPRGGEYNEQFF. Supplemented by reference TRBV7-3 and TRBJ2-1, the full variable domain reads GAGVSQTPSNKVTEKGKYVELRCDPISGHTALYWYRQSLGQGPEFLIYFQGTGAADDSGLPNDRFFAVRPEGSVSTLKIQRTERGDSAVYLCASSPLPPRGGEYNEQFFGPGTRLTVL.

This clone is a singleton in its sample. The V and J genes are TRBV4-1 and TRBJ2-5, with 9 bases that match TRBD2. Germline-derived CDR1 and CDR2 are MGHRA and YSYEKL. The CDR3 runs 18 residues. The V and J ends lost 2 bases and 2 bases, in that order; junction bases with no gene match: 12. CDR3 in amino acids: CASSQPGGAGGLQETQYF. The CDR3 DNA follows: TGCGCCAGCAGCCAACCAGGGGGAGCGGGGGGTCTACAAGAGACCCAGTACTTC.

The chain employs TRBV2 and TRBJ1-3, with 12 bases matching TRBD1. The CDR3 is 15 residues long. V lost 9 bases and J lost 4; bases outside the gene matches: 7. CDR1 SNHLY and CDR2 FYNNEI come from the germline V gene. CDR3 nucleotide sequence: TGTGCCAGTTCGGGACAGGGGGCAGCCGGAAACACCATATATTTT. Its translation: CASSGQGAAGNTIYF.

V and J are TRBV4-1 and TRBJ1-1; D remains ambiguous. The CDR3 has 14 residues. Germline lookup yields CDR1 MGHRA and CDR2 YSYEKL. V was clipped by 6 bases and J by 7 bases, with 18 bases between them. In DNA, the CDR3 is TGCGCCAGCAGTCACCGAGGTGTTATGGGTGAAGCTTTCTTT. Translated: CASSHRGVMGEAFF.

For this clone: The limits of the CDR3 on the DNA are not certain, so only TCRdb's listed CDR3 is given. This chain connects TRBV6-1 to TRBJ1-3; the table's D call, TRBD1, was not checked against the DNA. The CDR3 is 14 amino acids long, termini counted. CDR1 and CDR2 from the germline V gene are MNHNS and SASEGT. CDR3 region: CASILDRDGNTIYF.

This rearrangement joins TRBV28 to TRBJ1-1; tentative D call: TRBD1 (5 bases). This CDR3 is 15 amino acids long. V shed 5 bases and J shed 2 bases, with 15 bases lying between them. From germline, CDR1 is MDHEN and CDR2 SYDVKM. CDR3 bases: TGTGCCAGCAGTATCACTGGACATGTCAACACTGAAGCTTTCTTT. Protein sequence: CASSITGHVNTEAFF. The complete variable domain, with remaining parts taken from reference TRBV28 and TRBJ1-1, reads DVKVTQSSRYLVKRTGEKVFLECVQDMDHENMFWYRQDPGLGLRLIYFSYDVKMKEKGDIPEGYSVSREKKERFSLILESASTNQTSMYLCASSITGHVNTEAFFGQGTRLTVV.

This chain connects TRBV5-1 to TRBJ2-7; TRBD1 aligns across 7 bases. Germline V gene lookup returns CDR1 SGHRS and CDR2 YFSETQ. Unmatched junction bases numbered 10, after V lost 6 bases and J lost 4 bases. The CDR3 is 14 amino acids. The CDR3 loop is CASKDLAGGYEQYF. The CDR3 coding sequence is TGCGCCAGCAAGGACTTAGCAGGGGGATACGAGCAGTACTTC. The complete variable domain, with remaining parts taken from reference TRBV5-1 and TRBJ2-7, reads KAGVTQTPRYLIKTRGQQVTLSCSPISGHRSVSWYQQTPGQGLQFLFEYFSETQRNKGNFPGRFSGRQFSNSRSEMNVSTLELGDSALYLCASKDLAGGYEQYFGPGTRLTVT.

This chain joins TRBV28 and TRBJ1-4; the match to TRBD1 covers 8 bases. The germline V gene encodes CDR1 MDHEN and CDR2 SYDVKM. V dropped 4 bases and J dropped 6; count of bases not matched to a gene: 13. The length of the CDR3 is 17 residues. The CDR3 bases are TGTGCCAGCAGTTACTCCTGGGGGACAGGTGGGGATGAAAAACTGTTTTTT. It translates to CASSYSWGTGGDEKLFF. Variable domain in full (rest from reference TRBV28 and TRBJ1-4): DVKVTQSSRYLVKRTGEKVFLECVQDMDHENMFWYRQDPGLGLRLIYFSYDVKMKEKGDIPEGYSVSREKKERFSLILESASTNQTSMYLCASSYSWGTGGDEKLFFGSGTQLSVL.

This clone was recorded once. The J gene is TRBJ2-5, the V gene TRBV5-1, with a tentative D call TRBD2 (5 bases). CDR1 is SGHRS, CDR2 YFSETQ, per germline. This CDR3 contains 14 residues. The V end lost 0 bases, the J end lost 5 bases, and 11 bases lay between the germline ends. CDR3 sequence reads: CASSLGVRGETQYF. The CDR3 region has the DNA TGCGCCAGCAGCTTGGGGGTACGAGGGGAGACCCAGTACTTC.

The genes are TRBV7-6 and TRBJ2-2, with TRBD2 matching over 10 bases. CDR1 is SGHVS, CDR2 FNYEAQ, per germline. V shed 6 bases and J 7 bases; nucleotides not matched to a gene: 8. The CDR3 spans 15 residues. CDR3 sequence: CASSLTSGVGGELFF. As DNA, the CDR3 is TGTGCCAGCAGTTTAACTAGCGGGGTTGGCGGGGAGCTGTTTTTT.

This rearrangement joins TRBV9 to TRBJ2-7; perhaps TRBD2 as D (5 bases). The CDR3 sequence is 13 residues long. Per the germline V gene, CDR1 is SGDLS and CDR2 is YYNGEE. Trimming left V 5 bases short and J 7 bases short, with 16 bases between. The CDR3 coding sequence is TGTGCCAGCAGTCGTAGGACTGTGGGTGAGCAGTACTTC. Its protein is CASSRRTVGEQYF.

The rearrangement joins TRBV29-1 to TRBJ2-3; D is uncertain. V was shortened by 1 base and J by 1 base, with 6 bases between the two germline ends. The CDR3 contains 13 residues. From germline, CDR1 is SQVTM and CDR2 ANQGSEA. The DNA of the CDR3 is TGCAGCGTTGAAGTCCCCGGCACAGATACGCAGTATTTT. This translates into CSVEVPGTDTQYF.